Below, 11 T cell receptor beta chains from the same sample are listed, as sequenced in a study of identical twins (TCRdb year 2016). Receptor amplification or capture employed 5' RACE. Reads for this sample came from an Illumina HiSeq 2000. In TCRdb, the public reads were trimmed at Q25 with fastp and aligned with MiXCR, with productive beta chains retained. Each CDR3 protein gets just one entry, which takes the most common genes and DNA from the rows behind it. Across this sample there are more than 400,000 distinct CDR3 sequences, with about 15% seen only once. Less than 0.5% of the sample belongs to the ten largest clones. This sample also appeared in a second study, on yellow fever vaccine responses in identical twins.

Sequenced: CD4+ T cells sorted from blood. These receptors all stem from a woman aged 18-30 years in good health.

This clonotype was seen a handful of times. This sequence joins TRBV2 and TRBJ2-1; TRBD2 might be the D (6 bases). Deletions cut 2 bases from V and 3 bases from J, with 11 bases between. The CDR3 spans 15 residues. Germline-derived CDR1 and CDR2 are SNHLY and FYNNEI. CDR3 nucleotide sequence: TGTGCCAGCAGTGAAACGGGGGTCCTCTACAATGAGCAGTTCTTC. It encodes CASSETGVLYNEQFF.

This sequence joins TRBV24-1 and TRBJ2-3, with 7 bases fitting TRBD1. Germline values: CDR1 KGHDR, CDR2 SFDVKD. Germline trimming cut 10 bases from V and 5 bases from J; bases unmatched to any gene: 11. The CDR3 is made up of 14 amino acids. CDR3 in amino acids: CATSPGQSIDTQYF. The CDR3 DNA reads as TGTGCCACTTCGCCGGGACAGAGTATAGATACGCAGTATTTT.

This clonotype was counted at least ten times. This rearrangement joins TRBV7-9 to TRBJ1-1; 9 nucleotides align to TRBD1. Germline values: CDR1 SEHNR, CDR2 FQNEAQ (reference sequence). With 5 bases clipped from V and 3 bases from J, the junction kept 1 base outside the gene matches. This CDR3 region has 13 residues. The CDR3 sequence: CASSRQGDTEAFF. As DNA, the CDR3 is TGTGCCAGCAGCCGACAGGGGGACACTGAAGCTTTCTTT.

The rearrangement uses TRBV12-3 or TRBV12-4 and TRBJ2-7; D remains unclear. V lost 3 bases, J lost 0 bases, and 6 bases lay in between. The CDR3 runs 13 residues. This chain's CDR3 is CASSFEDSYEQYF. The CDR3 nucleotides read TGTGCCAGCAGTTTCGAGGACTCCTACGAGCAGTACTTC.

This clonotype was counted between two and nine times. The chain carries TRBV12-3 or TRBV12-4 and TRBJ1-1; 8 nucleotides agree with TRBD1. This CDR3 is 13 amino acids long. The V and J ends lost 5 bases and 8 bases, in that order; junction bases with no gene match: 7. CDR3 in DNA: TGTGCCAGCAGTGGACAGGGACGGGGGGAAGCTTTCTTT. Translation gives CASSGQGRGEAFF.

This clonotype was seen at least ten times. The rearrangement links TRBV6-5 to TRBJ2-1; 7 bases match TRBD1. This CDR3 comprises 15 residues. V trimming: 0 bases; J trimming: 1 base; junction bases outside the gene matches: 0. CDR1 MNHEY and CDR2 SVGAGI come from the germline V gene. CDR3 residues: CASSYSGQSYNEQFF. In nucleotides, the CDR3 is TGTGCCAGCAGTTACTCGGGACAGTCCTACAATGAGCAGTTCTTC.

This chain links TRBV12-3 or TRBV12-4 with TRBJ2-3; 9 bases align to TRBD1. V shed 3 bases and J 4 bases; nucleotides not matched to a gene: 11. The CDR3 totals 17 residues. CDR3 sequence reads: CASSFFAGTGLSDTQYF. The CDR3, as DNA: TGTGCCAGCAGTTTTTTCGCCGGGACAGGGCTGTCAGATACGCAGTATTTT.

This clonotype was seen at least ten times. Here the CDR3 DNA reads TGTGCCAGCAGTTTTGGCAGCGGGTGGACAGATACGCAGTATTTT. Translated: CASSFGSGWTDTQYF. The rearrangement links TRBV12-3 or TRBV12-4 to TRBJ2-3; weak D call: TRBD2 (6 bases). CDR3 length equals 15 residues. The V end was cut by 3 bases, the J end by 3 bases, with 13 bases between.

This clonotype turned up a few times. V gene TRBV27 combines with J gene TRBJ2-2; tentatively, D is TRBD2 (5 bases). There are 16 residues in the CDR3. V lost 4 bases to trimming and J lost 5 bases, with 17 bases between them. CDR1 and CDR2 from the germline V gene are MNHEY and SMNVEV (reference sequence). CDR3 DNA: TGTGCCAGCAGTTCTCGAGGGCCCAAGGAGACCGGGGAGCTGTTTTTT. It is translated as CASSSRGPKETGELFF.

This clonotype was recorded a few times. This chain links TRBV3-1 with TRBJ2-1; 12 bases align to TRBD2. Losses at the gene ends were 2 bases for V and 6 bases for J; bases not matched to a gene: 5. The germline gives CDR1 LGHDT, CDR2 YNNKEL (reference sequence). The CDR3 runs 16 residues. The CDR3 loop reads CASSQPGLAGRNEQFF. In DNA, the CDR3 is TGTGCCAGCAGCCAACCCGGACTAGCGGGGCGCAATGAGCAGTTCTTC.

V is TRBV2 and J is TRBJ2-4, with D tentatively TRBD1 (6 bases). Germline V gene lookup returns CDR1 SNHLY and CDR2 FYNNEI. The CDR3 has 15 amino acids. Trimming cost V 3 bases and J 3 bases, with 12 bases left between them. Written as DNA, the CDR3 is TGTGCCAGCAGTGAGTCACAGGGAGTCAAAAACATTCAGTACTTC. The encoded protein is CASSESQGVKNIQYF.